The sequence of this T cell receptor (beta chain) was determined in a study of cytomegalovirus exposure and HLA in healthy donors. Findings and caveats of the study: The CMV antigen specificity of a few CMV-associated chains was confirmed through in vitro analysis. Later analysis identified 16,951 TCR beta sequences associated with HLA alleles, using a false discovery rate threshold of 0.05.

Researchers ran the PCR with 60 Vbeta and 13 Jbeta primers. Sequencing was performed with immunoSEQ multiplex PCR; in TCRdb, only in-frame clones are kept and a portion is missing. Among fewer than 200,000 clones listed, roughly 80% were seen once. The donors gave bone marrow, and they were healthy. In the case of this clone: No antigen is known for it.

This CDR3 is 15 amino acids long. After removal of 0 bases from V and 9 bases from J, the junction contained 5 bases not matched to a gene. Per germline, CDR1 SGHDT and CDR2 YYEEEE. Sequencing was performed on PBMCs. The source of this sequence is a woman aged 45-65 years in good health and CMV-seronegative. The genes are TRBV5-6 and TRBJ2-1; 11 nucleotides align to TRBD2. The CDR3 sequence: CASSLVSSGRREQFF. CDR3 sequence (DNA): TGTGCCAGCAGCTTGGTATCTAGCGGGAGGCGTGAGCAGTTCTTC.